This entry lists 21 T cell receptor beta chains sequenced from one sample in a study of cytomegalovirus exposure and HLA in healthy donors. The PCR made use of 60 Vbeta and 13 Jbeta primers. Clones were read by immunoSEQ multiplex PCR, and TCRdb kept only the in-frame ones, dropping some. The data hold around 140,000 clones, with around a tenth observed a single time. The specimen sequenced was PBMCs. The receptors shown here come from a man in his fifties in good health and CMV-seronegative.

On this clone itself: The same CDR3 also results from other DNA sequences found in this sample. The V gene is TRBV2, the J gene TRBJ1-5; a possible D gene is TRBD1 (6 bases). V was trimmed by 2 bases and J by 1 base, leaving 9 bases between them. CDR1 and CDR2 (germline): SNHLY, FYNNEI. This CDR3 has 15 amino acids. The CDR3 reads CASSERGSSNQPQHF. In DNA form, the CDR3 reads TGTGCCAGCAGTGAAAGGGGGTCAAGCAATCAGCCCCAGCATTTT.

In this sample, this clone turned up a few times. The rearrangement uses TRBV29-1 and TRBJ1-1; 10 positions agree with TRBD1. The trim removed 6 bases at V and 7 bases at J, leaving 5 bases unmatched. The CDR3 consists of 12 residues. From germline, CDR1 is SQVTM and CDR2 ANQGSEA. The CDR3: CSVADRGFEAFF. In DNA form, the CDR3 reads TGCAGCGTAGCGGACAGGGGGTTTGAAGCTTTCTTT.

The chain employs TRBV29-1 and TRBJ2-6; D not certain. CDR1 SQVTM and CDR2 ANQGSEA come from the germline V gene. CDR3 size: 16 residues. The V end lost 5 bases, the J end lost 2 bases, and 16 bases lay between the germline ends. CDR3 protein: CSVPEALPTGANVLTF. CDR3 DNA sequence: TGCAGCGTTCCCGAGGCTCTCCCCACTGGGGCCAACGTCCTGACTTTC.

This rearrangement joins TRBV7-3 to TRBJ1-1; no clear D. This CDR3 has 14 amino acids. Trimming cost V 3 bases and J 2 bases, with 10 bases left between them. The germline gives CDR1 SGHTA, CDR2 FQGTGA. CDR3 in DNA: TGTGCCAGCAGCTTTTCTCCAGTAAACACTGAAGCTTTCTTT. The encoded protein is CASSFSPVNTEAFF. The variable domain in full, with the rest retrieved from reference TRBV7-3 and TRBJ1-1, is GAGVSQTPSNKVTEKGKYVELRCDPISGHTALYWYRQSLGQGPEFLIYFQGTGAADDSGLPNDRFFAVRPEGSVSTLKIQRTERGDSAVYLCASSFSPVNTEAFFGQGTRLTVV.

The chain combines TRBV30 with TRBJ1-4; D is ambiguous. Trimming took off 0 bases at V and 13 bases at J, with 9 bases between the two ends. Germline V lookup: CDR1 GTSNPN, CDR2 SVGIG (reference sequence). The CDR3 covers 11 residues. In DNA form, the CDR3 reads TGTGCCTGGAGTGTAACGGGGAGACTGTTTTTT. Translating it yields CAWSVTGRLFF.

This clone was seen more than once but under ten times. This specimen includes other DNA sequences encoding the same CDR3. This sequence joins TRBV27 and TRBJ2-5; 7 bases map to TRBD1. The CDR3 extends over 14 amino acids. V was clipped by 5 bases and J by 1 base; unmatched bases: 4. CDR1 and CDR2 from the germline V gene are MNHEY and SMNVEV (reference sequence). DNA for the CDR3: TGTGCCAGCAGTCCCGGGGACAGCCAAGAGACCCAGTACTTC. As protein: CASSPGDSQETQYF.

Only a few counts were recorded for this clone. This chain uses TRBV28 with TRBJ2-7; TRBD1 matches at 8 bases. With V trimmed by 5 bases and J by 6 bases, 12 bases remained unmatched. Germline loops: CDR1 MDHEN, CDR2 SYDVKM. The CDR3 runs to 15 residues. CDR3 in amino acids: CASSPPVGTGSEQYF. The CDR3 DNA sequence: TGTGCCAGCAGTCCCCCGGTGGGGACAGGTAGCGAGCAGTACTTC. Full variable domain (rest looked up from reference TRBV28 and TRBJ2-7): DVKVTQSSRYLVKRTGEKVFLECVQDMDHENMFWYRQDPGLGLRLIYFSYDVKMKEKGDIPEGYSVSREKKERFSLILESASTNQTSMYLCASSPPVGTGSEQYFGPGTRLTVT.

This clone was detected only a few times. CDR3 DNA: TGTGCCAGCAGCTTAGTAAGGGGGCTCGGAATGAACACTGAAGCTTTCTTT. Protein product: CASSLVRGLGMNTEAFF. The chain carries TRBV7-9 and TRBJ1-1; 7 positions agree with TRBD1. Germline V gene data show CDR1 as SEHNR and CDR2 as FQNEAQ (reference sequence). CDR3 length: 17 amino acids. V shed 1 base, J shed 0 bases, and the junction held 8 bases outside the gene matches.

The V and J genes are TRBV15 and TRBJ2-4; no definite D call. Trimming left V 0 bases short and J 8 bases short, with 17 bases between. This CDR3 is 16 amino acids long. Germline loops: CDR1 LNHNV, CDR2 YYDKDF (reference sequence). CDR3 sequence reads: CATSRDRDIILHIQYF. CDR3 coding DNA: TGTGCCACCAGCAGAGATAGAGACATAATCCTACACATTCAGTACTTC.

This clone was counted between two and nine times. The V and J genes are TRBV4-1 and TRBJ2-7; D perhaps matches TRBD2 (6 bases). V was cut by 0 bases and J by 3 bases, with 15 bases left in between. This CDR3 comprises 16 residues. The germline V gene has CDR1 MGHRA and CDR2 YSYEKL. The CDR3 DNA follows: TGCGCCAGCAGCCAAGATCCCCAGGGACTCGTCTACGAGCAGTACTTC. Its protein product is CASSQDPQGLVYEQYF.

The J gene is TRBJ2-7, the V gene TRBV5-1, with TRBD2 identical over 9 bases. Germline lookup yields CDR1 SGHRS and CDR2 YFSETQ. Trimming at V came to 2 bases and at J to 5 bases, leaving 8 bases not matched to a gene. The CDR3 loop spans 15 amino acids. CDR3: CASSLGGRGIDEQYF. The CDR3 DNA sequence: TGCGCCAGCAGCTTAGGCGGGAGGGGTATCGACGAGCAGTACTTC.

The genes are TRBV2 and TRBJ2-3; 7 nucleotides agree with TRBD2. The CDR3 totals 14 residues. Germline V CDR1 and CDR2: SNHLY, FYNNEI. The J segment lost 0 bases and the V segment lost 8 bases, leaving 5 bases of the junction unmatched. The CDR3: CASRAGESTDTQYF. The CDR3, as DNA: TGTGCCAGCCGCGCGGGAGAAAGCACAGATACGCAGTATTTT.

This clone was seen a handful of times. The V gene is TRBV6-5, the J gene TRBJ2-7; TRBD2 aligns across 8 bases. The CDR3 has 15 residues. V was clipped by 6 bases and J by 6 bases; unmatched bases: 13. Germline V gives CDR1 MNHEY, CDR2 SVGAGI. The CDR3 DNA reads TGTGCCAGCAGAGGAGCGGGGGTACCGATACGCGAGCAGTACTTC. It translates to CASRGAGVPIREQYF.

This clone was observed a handful of times. The chain links TRBV27 to TRBJ1-1; 7 bases are a match to TRBD1. The germline V gene has CDR1 MNHEY and CDR2 SMNVEV (reference sequence). CDR3 length: 14 residues. V shed 5 bases, J shed 6 bases, and the junction held 9 bases outside the gene matches. In DNA, the CDR3 is TGTGCCAGCAGTACGGGGCAGGGGGTTTCTGAAGCTTTCTTT. This sequence encodes CASSTGQGVSEAFF.

The chain carries TRBV30 and TRBJ1-6, with TRBD1 matching 9 bases. CDR1 and CDR2 from the germline V gene are GTSNPN and SVGIG (reference sequence). V was clipped by 3 bases and J by 7 bases; unmatched bases: 10. The CDR3 totals 16 residues. The CDR3 DNA follows: TGTGCCTGGAGGGCTAATTGGGGGACAGGGAATTCACCCCTCCACTTT. It encodes CAWRANWGTGNSPLHF. The complete variable domain, with remaining parts taken from reference TRBV30 and TRBJ1-6, reads SQTIHQWPATLVQPVGSPLSLECTVEGTSNPNLYWYRQAAGRGLQLLFYSVGIGQISSEVPQNLSASRPQDRQFILSSKKLLLSDSGFYLCAWRANWGTGNSPLHFGNGTRLTVT.

The rearrangement uses TRBV30 and TRBJ2-7; D may be TRBD2 (5 bases). The germline CDR1 and CDR2 sequences are GTSNPN and SVGIG (reference sequence). The CDR3 has 13 residues. Trimming removed 1 base from V and 5 bases from J, with 12 bases in between. The CDR3 DNA is TGTGCCTGGAGTGCGCTGTCGGGAAACGAGCAGTACTTC. Translating it yields CAWSALSGNEQYF.

This clone was seen more than once but under ten times. V gene TRBV7-9 combines with J gene TRBJ2-3, with TRBD1 identical over 7 bases. CDR3 length equals 15 residues. Germline V lookup: CDR1 SEHNR, CDR2 FQNEAQ (reference sequence). The V and J ends lost 5 bases and 1 base, in that order; junction bases with no gene match: 6. CDR3 amino acids: CASSPTGQGTDTQYF. CDR3 nucleotide sequence: TGTGCCAGCAGCCCTACAGGACAGGGCACAGATACGCAGTATTTT.

This chain uses TRBV27 with TRBJ1-1; 7 bases align to TRBD1. Germline values: CDR1 MNHEY, CDR2 SMNVEV (reference sequence). The length of the CDR3 is 13 residues. V was pared by 0 bases and J by 11 bases, with 6 bases of the junction left unmatched. The CDR3 loop reads CASSLSKGARAFF. CDR3 bases: TGTGCCAGCAGTTTATCGAAGGGGGCGCGGGCTTTCTTT.

This clone is judged medium-sized (0.01 to 0.1%). The genes are TRBV2 and TRBJ1-4; 7 bases agree with TRBD1. J gave up 5 bases and V 6 bases, and 9 bases lay outside the gene matches. CDR3 length: 15 residues. From germline, CDR1 is SNHLY and CDR2 FYNNEI. The DNA of the CDR3 is TGTGCCAGCAGGAGTAAACAGGGGTTGAATGAAAAACTGTTTTTT. Encoded protein: CASRSKQGLNEKLFF.

This clone has just a few counts. V and J are TRBV2 and TRBJ1-1; D perhaps matches TRBD1 (5 bases). CDR3 size: 16 residues. Germline CDR1 reads SNHLY; CDR2 reads FYNNEI. The V end was cut by 2 bases, the J end by 3 bases, with 16 bases between. In DNA form, the CDR3 reads TGTGCCAGCAGTGAAAGGAGAGTAGGGGCCGACACTGAAGCTTTCTTT. It is translated as CASSERRVGADTEAFF. The full variable domain, its missing parts supplied by reference TRBV2 and TRBJ1-1, is EPEVTQTPSHQVTQMGQEVILRCVPISNHLYFYWYRQILGQKVEFLVSFYNNEISEKSEIFDDQFSVERPDGSNFTLKIRSTKLEDSAMYFCASSERRVGADTEAFFGQGTRLTVV.

In its sample, this clone was seen a few times. The chain links TRBV4-2 to TRBJ2-5; 7 nucleotides agree with TRBD2. From germline, CDR1 is LGHNA and CDR2 YNFKEQ. Germline trimming cut 1 base from V and 4 bases from J; bases unmatched to any gene: 9. CDR3 size: 16 residues. The CDR3 spells CASSQALRASGETQYF. CDR3 nucleotides: TGTGCCAGCAGCCAAGCCCTCCGGGCTAGCGGAGAGACCCAGTACTTC.